This T cell receptor beta chain was captured in a study of control samples from healthy donors and cancer patients. Germline assignment: CDR1 SGDLS and CDR2 YYNGEE. Trimming pared 2 bases from V and 4 bases from J, leaving 16 bases between. The CDR3 runs to 17 residues. TCRdb's copy holds only in-frame clones and misses some; the assay was immunoSEQ multiplex PCR. The top ten clones hold roughly 2.7% of a sample with 100,000 to 150,000 clones, roughly 90% of them seen once. The rearrangement joins TRBV9 to TRBJ2-6, with D possibly matching TRBD2 (5 bases). This clonotype originated in a man in his late teens or twenties in good health. Sequenced material: blood. CDR3 region: CASSVTAGGLGANVLTF. The CDR3 region has the DNA TGTGCCAGCAGCGTTACAGCCGGAGGTTTGGGGGCCAACGTCCTGACTTTC.